This TCR beta chain appears in the sequencing data of a study of T cell changes during pregnancy in multiple sclerosis. Germline V CDR1 and CDR2: SGHNT, YENEEA. With 3 bases removed from V and 4 bases from J, the gap between germline ends came to 9 bases. This CDR3 has 13 amino acids. A remark on this clone: In the same sample, other DNA sequences code for this CDR3.

TCRdb keeps only in-frame clones here, not all; method: immunoSEQ multiplex PCR. This table holds 100,000 or so clones, around 93% found once. The clonotype was recovered from a female donor with multiple sclerosis, enrolled in a pregnancy study. The rearrangement links TRBV11-3 to TRBJ1-1, with a tentative D call TRBD1 (6 bases). Sequencing was performed on peripheral blood, taken before pregnancy. CDR3 DNA: TGTGCCAGCAGCTTTACAGGGAGCACTGAAGCTTTCTTT. This sequence encodes CASSFTGSTEAFF.